The rows below give T cell receptor beta chains drawn from one sample of a study of shared clonotypes between healthy human individuals. TCRdb keeps only in-frame clones here, not all; method: immunoSEQ multiplex PCR. The sample has approximately 330,000 clones; around 70% are singletons. Sequenced: memory CD4+ T cells sorted from blood. The receptors come from a man aged 25-45 years in good health. The CDR3 runs from the conserved cysteine through the conserved F or W. A D gene is named only where the DNA matches it firmly. Only some rows state a clone size, as once, few, many or a class for expanded clones.

D,J,size,V,CDR3,DNA
-,TRBJ2-5,-,TRBV5-5,CASSSGGLEETQYF,TGTGCCAGCAGCTCCGGGGGTCTCGAAGAGACCCAGTACTTC
-,TRBJ1-1,-,TRBV18,CASSPSVRSEAFF,TGTGCCAGCTCACCGTCGGTACGCAGTGAAGCTTTCTTT
TRBD2,TRBJ2-7,few,TRBV6-5,CASSAGVRYEQYF,TGTGCCAGCAGCGCGGGAGTACGATACGAGCAGTACTTC
TRBD1,TRBJ1-4,-,TRBV5-1,CASSPTGANEKLFF,TGCGCCAGCAGCCCGACAGGGGCTAATGAAAAACTGTTTTTT
-,TRBJ2-7,few,TRBV2,CANARDSAYEQYF,TGTGCCAACGCCCGAGACTCCGCCTACGAGCAGTACTTC
-,TRBJ2-1,-,TRBV6-5,CASSYSLVSSYNEQFF,TGTGCCAGCAGTTACTCCTTGGTGAGCTCCTACAATGAGCAGTTCTTC
TRBD1,TRBJ1-2,-,TRBV12-5,CASGTGQVRGGYTF,TGTGCTAGTGGTACCGGACAGGTACGAGGAGGCTACACCTTC
TRBD2,TRBJ2-3,-,TRBV5-1,CASSLLSGSTDTQYF,TGCGCCAGCAGCTTACTTAGCGGGAGCACAGATACGCAGTATTTT
TRBD1,TRBJ1-3,many,TRBV11-2,CASSPAQGGSGNTIYF,TGTGCCAGCAGCCCTGCTCAGGGGGGCTCTGGAAACACCATATATTTT
TRBD2,TRBJ2-7,-,TRBV18,CASSHGGNYEQYF,TGTGCCAGCTCACACGGGGGGAACTACGAGCAGTACTTC
-,TRBJ2-7,-,TRBV11-2,CASSFAGREQYF,TGTGCCAGCAGCTTTGCGGGTCGCGAGCAGTACTTC
-,TRBJ1-3,few,TRBV6-5,CASSSPGTIYF,TGTGCCAGCAGCTCTCCGGGCACCATATATTTT
-,TRBJ1-1,few,TRBV18,CASSEYQGSTEAFF,TGTGCCAGCTCAGAGTATCAGGGTTCAACTGAAGCTTTCTTT
-,TRBJ1-5,-,TRBV29-1,CSVTTGLGQPQHF,TGCAGCGTGACCACAGGTCTGGGTCAGCCCCAGCATTTT
-,TRBJ2-7,-,TRBV7-2,CASSPGLRSSYEQYF,TGTGCCAGCAGCCCCGGACTTAGGAGCTCCTACGAGCAGTACTTC
-,TRBJ1-2,-,TRBV27,CASSPTRVKGYTF,TGTGCCAGCAGCCCCACGAGGGTGAAAGGCTACACCTTC
-,TRBJ1-2,-,TRBV2,CASRVGGNYGYTF,TGTGCCAGCAGGGTGGGGGGTAACTATGGCTACACCTTC
TRBD2,TRBJ2-7,once,TRBV7-6,CASSLAPAGATHEQYF,TGTGCCAGCAGCTTAGCGCCAGCGGGGGCGACCCACGAGCAGTACTTC
TRBD2,TRBJ2-4,-,TRBV5-6,CASSTPGGVRADF,TGTGCCAGCAGCACCCCGGGGGGGGTTCGGGCGGACTTC